The 30 T cell receptor beta chains reported below all come from one sample, sequenced in a study of TIL therapy for anti-PD-1-resistant metastatic lung cancer. Sequencing used immunoSEQ v3. TCRdb keeps only in-frame clones here, not all; method: immunoSEQ multiplex PCR. The table shows approximately 50,000 clones, with roughly 77% occurring only once. Time point in this sample: pre-treatment sample, taken before nivolumab and TIL therapy. The source material was blood, sampled at baseline. The receptor source for this set is a person between 25 and 79 years old with non-small cell lung cancer.

The chain couples TRBV19 to TRBJ2-5; no reliable D call. CDR1 LNHDA and CDR2 SQIVND come from the germline V gene (reference sequence). The CDR3 is 13 amino acids. Trimming removed 10 bases at V and 5 bases at J, with 17 bases between. CDR3 bases: TGTGCCACTCAGACGGATGGGGATGAGACCCAGTACTTC. This gives the protein CATQTDGDETQYF.

The J gene is TRBJ2-4, the V gene TRBV3-1 (or the pseudogene TRBV3-2), with 7 bases fitting TRBD2. The length of the CDR3 is 17 residues. The V and J ends lost 2 bases and 1 base, in that order; junction bases with no gene match: 8. Germline loops: CDR1 LGHDT, CDR2 YNNKEL (reference sequence). CDR3 nucleotide sequence: TGTGCCAGCAGCCAAAAGGGAGGGACGAGGGCCAAAAACATTCAGTACTTC. This codes for CASSQKGGTRAKNIQYF.

This chain links TRBV15 with TRBJ2-7, with unresolved D. The germline V gene encodes CDR1 LNHNV and CDR2 YYDKDF (reference sequence). The CDR3 has 12 residues. Deletions cut 0 bases from V and 7 bases from J, with 7 bases between. The CDR3 spells CATSREGLEQYF. Written as DNA, the CDR3 is TGTGCCACCAGCAGAGAAGGGTTGGAGCAGTACTTC. The full variable domain, in which reference TRBV15 and TRBJ2-7 provide the parts outside the CDR3, is DAMVIQNPRYQVTQFGKPVTLSCSQTLNHNVMYWYQQKSSQAPKLLFHYYDKDFNNEADTPDNFQSRRPNTSFCFLDIRSPGLGDTAMYLCATSREGLEQYFGPGTRLTVT.

The J gene is TRBJ2-3, the V gene TRBV19, with 8 positions matching TRBD2. The CDR3 consists of 15 residues. Per germline, CDR1 LNHDA and CDR2 SQIVND (reference sequence). V trimming: 3 bases; J trimming: 3 bases; junction bases outside the gene matches: 5. This CDR3 reads CASSIYGGETDTQYF. The CDR3 nucleotides are TGTGCCAGTAGTATTTACGGGGGGGAGACAGATACGCAGTATTTT.

The chain carries TRBV6-2 or TRBV6-3 and TRBJ2-1; perhaps D is TRBD1 or TRBD2 (5 bases each). The germline gives CDR1 MNHEY, CDR2 SVGEGT. V lost 2 bases to trimming and J lost 10 bases, with 15 bases between them. The CDR3 sequence is 14 residues long. The CDR3 nucleotides are TGTGCCAGCAGTTACGTGGCTAGCTCAGGGGAGCAGTTCTTC. Translation gives CASSYVASSGEQFF.

The chain uses TRBV29-1 and TRBJ1-3, with TRBD1 matching 7 bases. Germline CDR1 reads SQVTM; CDR2 reads ANQGSEA. The junction had 7 bases not matched to a gene; V was cut back by 4 bases and J by 4 bases. The CDR3 consists of 14 residues. In DNA, the CDR3 is TGCAGCGTTGTTAAGCCGGGACAGGGAAACACCATATATTTT. It yields the protein CSVVKPGQGNTIYF.

The chain joins TRBV10-3 to TRBJ2-3; D may be TRBD2 (6 bases). V was pared by 6 bases and J by 5 bases, with 12 bases between. This CDR3 is 13 amino acids long. Germline V gives CDR1 ENHRY, CDR2 SYGVKD. CDR3: CAIRRDSIDTQYF. The CDR3 coding sequence is TGTGCCATCAGGCGGGATTCAATAGATACGCAGTATTTT.

V usage is TRBV9 and J usage is TRBJ2-7; 9 bases align to TRBD2. The germline gives CDR1 SGDLS, CDR2 YYNGEE. The CDR3 has 15 residues. With 2 bases clipped from V and 2 bases from J, the junction kept 5 bases outside the gene matches. The CDR3 sequence: CASSVGTSIPYEQYF. CDR3 nucleotide sequence: TGTGCCAGCAGCGTTGGGACTAGCATCCCCTACGAGCAGTACTTC.

V gene TRBV11-2 combines with J gene TRBJ2-5; 8 positions match TRBD2. V shed 8 bases and J 2 bases; nucleotides not matched to a gene: 4. Germline V gives CDR1 SGHAT, CDR2 FQNNGV. CDR3 size: 13 residues. CDR3 protein: CASAGTRQETQYF. For the CDR3, the DNA is TGTGCCAGCGCCGGGACTAGACAAGAGACCCAGTACTTC.

The gene calls are TRBV6-5 and TRBJ1-6; the D gene is possibly TRBD1 (6 bases). The CDR3 covers 15 residues. CDR1 is MNHEY, CDR2 SVGAGI, per germline. The V and J ends lost 5 bases and 9 bases respectively, with 17 bases between them. The CDR3 reads CASSRGQLRSSPLHF. CDR3 coding DNA: TGTGCCAGCAGTCGAGGACAGCTGCGCAGTTCACCCCTCCACTTT.

V usage is TRBV7-6 and J usage is TRBJ2-5, with 10 bases identical to TRBD1. From germline, CDR1 is SGHVS and CDR2 FNYEAQ. Trimming took 5 bases from V and 5 from J; bases not matched to a gene: 11. This CDR3 spans 16 amino acids. CDR3 sequence (DNA): TGTGCCAGCAGCAATTGGGACAGGGGAGTGGGGGAGACCCAGTACTTC. Protein product: CASSNWDRGVGETQYF.

The V call is TRBV9, the J call TRBJ2-5; 10 bases are shared with TRBD1. The CDR3 consists of 14 residues. Germline lookup yields CDR1 SGDLS and CDR2 YYNGEE. V was clipped by 3 bases and J by 5 bases; unmatched bases: 4. This chain's CDR3 is CASSDDRGPETQYF. Written as DNA, the CDR3 is TGTGCCAGCAGCGACGACAGGGGGCCCGAGACCCAGTACTTC.

The chain carries TRBV2 and TRBJ1-5; D not certain. The germline CDR1 and CDR2 sequences are SNHLY and FYNNEI. The CDR3 runs 15 residues. Trimming took off 2 bases at V and 3 bases at J, with 11 bases between the two ends. The CDR3: CASSEFRVNNQPQHF. The CDR3 bases are TGTGCCAGCAGTGAATTTCGGGTGAACAATCAGCCCCAGCATTTT.

The chain uses TRBV24-1 and TRBJ2-1, with D hard to call. Between the trimmed V and J ends, which lost 4 bases and 7 bases, there was a span of 13 bases. This CDR3 region has 14 residues. Germline CDR1 is KGHDR and CDR2 is SFDVKD. CDR3 in amino acids: CATSEFSSRNEQFF. Written as DNA, the CDR3 is TGTGCCACCAGTGAGTTTTCCAGTCGAAATGAGCAGTTCTTC.

J is TRBJ1-5 and V is TRBV6-1; D may be TRBD1 (5 bases). The germline V gene encodes CDR1 MNHNS and CDR2 SASEGT. V lost 1 base to trimming and J lost 4 bases, with 8 bases between them. The CDR3 totals 14 residues. CDR3 amino acids: CASSEGGGNQPQHF. DNA of the CDR3: TGTGCCAGCAGTGAAGGCGGGGGGAATCAGCCCCAGCATTTT.

This clone was found once. The J gene is TRBJ2-1, the V gene TRBV11-3, with 11 bases identical to TRBD2. Germline assignment: CDR1 SGHNT and CDR2 YENEEA. Losses at the gene ends were 5 bases for V and 9 bases for J; bases not matched to a gene: 15. The CDR3 loop spans 17 amino acids. CDR3 protein: CASSQGVVAGGPSEQFF. The CDR3, as DNA: TGTGCCAGCAGCCAAGGAGTGGTAGCGGGAGGGCCTAGTGAGCAGTTCTTC.

V and J are TRBV7-9 and TRBJ2-2; 14 bases are a match to TRBD2. Germline V gene sequence: CDR1 SEHNR, CDR2 FQNEAQ (reference sequence). This CDR3 contains 19 residues. V shed 5 bases, J shed 4 bases, and the junction held 12 bases outside the gene matches. The CDR3 DNA reads TGTGCCAGCAGCGTACGACTAGCGGGAGGGGGGGCAGGCACCGGGGAGCTGTTTTTT. It specifies CASSVRLAGGGAGTGELFF.

This sequence joins TRBV2 and TRBJ2-7; 15 bases fit TRBD2. Trimming at V came to 7 bases and at J to 2 bases, leaving 6 bases not matched to a gene. This CDR3 contains 16 residues. The V gene's germline CDR1 is SNHLY and CDR2 FYNNEI. The chain's CDR3 is CASTRTSGRDPYEQYF. CDR3 coding DNA: TGTGCCAGCACCAGGACTAGCGGGAGGGATCCCTACGAGCAGTACTTC.

The chain links TRBV18 to TRBJ2-2; D is undetermined. This CDR3 is 15 amino acids long. CDR1 and CDR2 (germline): KGHSH, LQKENI. The V gene lost 2 bases and the J gene lost 2 bases, with 9 bases spanning the gap. The CDR3 DNA follows: TGTGCCAGCTCACCAAGGGAACTCAACACCGGGGAGCTGTTTTTT. Amino acid sequence: CASSPRELNTGELFF.

The V call is TRBV10-3, the J call TRBJ2-7; no firm D call. The CDR3 has 15 residues. V lost 4 bases and J 6 bases, leaving 19 bases between the germline ends. Germline loops: CDR1 ENHRY, CDR2 SYGVKD. As DNA, the CDR3 is TGTGCCATCAGTGGTCAATGGGGTAAGACGGGCGAGCAGTACTTC. Protein sequence: CAISGQWGKTGEQYF.

The V gene is TRBV28, the J gene TRBJ1-2, with a tentative D call TRBD1 (6 bases). CDR3 size: 18 residues. Germline CDR1 and CDR2: MDHEN and SYDVKM. V lost 5 bases and J 5 bases, leaving 27 bases between the germline ends. CDR3 nucleotides: TGTGCCAGCAGTCCTATTCCGAGGGGGGGTCCGATAAAGTATGGCTACACCTTC. Translated: CASSPIPRGGPIKYGYTF.

V usage is TRBV5-1 and J usage is TRBJ2-2, with D possibly matching TRBD1 (6 bases). CDR3 length: 14 residues. V lost 4 bases and J 4 bases, leaving 11 bases between the germline ends. CDR1 is SGHRS and CDR2 is YFSETQ in the germline V gene. DNA for the CDR3: TGCGCCAGCAGCCCAGGGGTTTTCACCGGGGAGCTGTTTTTT. This encodes CASSPGVFTGELFF. The full variable domain, its missing parts supplied by reference TRBV5-1 and TRBJ2-2, is KAGVTQTPRYLIKTRGQQVTLSCSPISGHRSVSWYQQTPGQGLQFLFEYFSETQRNKGNFPGRFSGRQFSNSRSEMNVSTLELGDSALYLCASSPGVFTGELFFGEGSRLTVL.

The table lists this clone with a few counts. This rearrangement joins TRBV5-4 to TRBJ1-2, with no clear D. Germline lookup yields CDR1 SGHNT and CDR2 YYREEE (reference sequence). Trimming removed 1 base from V and 8 bases from J, with 15 bases in between. The CDR3 length is 14 residues. CDR3 amino acids: CASSLKAAFGGYTF. The DNA of the CDR3 is TGTGCCAGCAGCTTGAAGGCAGCCTTCGGGGGCTACACCTTC.

This clone has a handful of counts. The J gene is TRBJ2-1, the V gene TRBV7-9; 7 nucleotides align to TRBD1. The V segment lost 2 bases and the J segment 4 bases; nucleotides outside the gene matches: 8. Looked up from germline, CDR1 is SEHNR and CDR2 is FQNEAQ (reference sequence). CDR3 length equals 16 residues. CDR3 sequence (DNA): TGTGCCAGCAGCTTATCTCTGGGGACAGCTTACAATGAGCAGTTCTTC. Translating gives CASSLSLGTAYNEQFF.

The V gene is TRBV6-1, the J gene TRBJ2-5; 8 bases agree with TRBD2. The germline CDR1 and CDR2 sequences are MNHNS and SASEGT. V was clipped by 0 bases and J by 4 bases; unmatched bases: 1. CDR3 length equals 14 residues. The CDR3, as DNA: TGTGCCAGCAGTGAAGCGCTAGCGGGAGAGACCCAGTACTTC. Encoded protein: CASSEALAGETQYF.

CDR3: CASSQVSYEQFF. CDR3 nucleotide sequence: TGTGCCAGCAGCCAAGTTAGTTATGAGCAGTTCTTC. This chain links TRBV3-1 (or the pseudogene TRBV3-2) with TRBJ2-1; D unresolved. The CDR3 contains 12 residues. V was pared by 1 base and J by 8 bases, with 6 bases between. CDR1 is LGHDT, CDR2 YNNKEL, per germline (reference sequence).

The V call is TRBV5-4, the J call TRBJ2-7; D is unresolved. Trimming cost V 1 base and J 3 bases, with 5 bases left between them. The CDR3 length is 12 residues. The germline V gene has CDR1 SGHNT and CDR2 YYREEE (reference sequence). CDR3 sequence: CASSLLGYEQYF. In DNA form, the CDR3 reads TGTGCCAGCAGCTTGCTGGGCTACGAGCAGTACTTC.

This rearrangement joins TRBV24-1 to TRBJ2-5, with TRBD2 matching over 7 bases. The trim removed 0 bases at V and 5 bases at J, leaving 14 bases unmatched. The CDR3 extends over 18 amino acids. The V gene's germline CDR1 is KGHDR and CDR2 SFDVKD. The CDR3 DNA reads as TGTGCCACCAGTGATTTGCGCGGAGCGGGACTACCAGGGGAGACCCAGTACTTC. Amino acid sequence: CATSDLRGAGLPGETQYF.

The V and J genes are TRBV28 and TRBJ2-7; 10 bases agree with TRBD2. Germline CDR1 MDHEN, CDR2 SYDVKM. The CDR3 covers 15 residues. With V trimmed by 6 bases and J by 7 bases, 12 bases remained unmatched. The CDR3 nucleotides are TGTGCCAGCAGGAAACTAGCGGGACTGACGGGGGAGCAGTACTTC. Its translation: CASRKLAGLTGEQYF. Complete variable domain (other parts from reference TRBV28 and TRBJ2-7): DVKVTQSSRYLVKRTGEKVFLECVQDMDHENMFWYRQDPGLGLRLIYFSYDVKMKEKGDIPEGYSVSREKKERFSLILESASTNQTSMYLCASRKLAGLTGEQYFGPGTRLTVT.

This chain joins TRBV19 and TRBJ1-5; tentatively, D is TRBD1 (5 bases). V was pared by 4 bases and J by 6 bases, with 19 bases between. CDR1 LNHDA and CDR2 SQIVND come from the germline V gene (reference sequence). This CDR3 contains 16 residues. The CDR3 protein is CASSREGRGILQPQHF. The CDR3 DNA reads TGTGCCAGTAGTAGGGAGGGGAGGGGAATACTTCAGCCCCAGCATTTT.